This TCR beta chain was sequenced for a study of blood T cell repertoires in COVID-19. Across the study: Sources were T cells, B-cell-depleted T cells, or PBMCs; the material itself was cDNA or gDNA.

The ends were cut back, 6 bases at V and 4 bases at J, with 12 bases in the middle. The CDR3 is made up of 13 amino acids. Germline V gene data show CDR1 as PRHDT and CDR2 as FYEKMQ (reference sequence). Participants spanned ages about 18 to 100 years and resided in roughly 22 US areas. Participants' reported clinical history set cohort assignment. Donors of Cohort 3 who recovered were those that had two negative PCRs, clearance, or symptom resolution. Generated by immunoSEQ multiplex PCR, the TCRdb table keeps only in-frame clones and is missing some. The table has approximately 490,000 clones, 75% to 90% seen once.

This receptor was taken from a young woman who had recovered from COVID-19. This sequence joins TRBV13 and TRBJ2-5; D ambiguous. The sample was PBMCs or T cells enriched from blood (not recorded which). The CDR3 DNA is TGTGCCAGCAGTTCCCCCAGTGGAGAGACCCAGTACTTC. It specifies CASSSPSGETQYF.